This T cell receptor beta chain derives from a study of beta chain features in type 1 diabetes. Points from the study as a whole: All four CD4+ subsets of Type 1 diabetes patients contained TCRB CDR3s that were moderately but significantly shorter.

What was sequenced were expressed TCRB transcripts, since all of the isolated RNA had been reverse transcribed. Sequenced by immunoSEQ multiplex PCR; TCRdb stores in-frame clones only, minus some. The sample includes 200,000 to 250,000 clones, approximately 13% of them seen just once. This clone was detected only a few times. Its target is unknown. Sequencing was done on a sample of naive CD4+ T cells from blood. This sequence originates from a man in his thirties or forties with type 1 diabetes.

CDR3 bases: TGTGCCAGCGCCCTACAGGGACATACGCAGTATTTT. It specifies CASALQGHTQYF. The chain carries TRBV9 and TRBJ2-3; D may be TRBD1 (6 bases). Germline CDR1 reads SGDLS; CDR2 reads YYNGEE. The CDR3 length is 12 residues. Trimming took 7 bases from V and 7 from J, leaving 13 bases between them.